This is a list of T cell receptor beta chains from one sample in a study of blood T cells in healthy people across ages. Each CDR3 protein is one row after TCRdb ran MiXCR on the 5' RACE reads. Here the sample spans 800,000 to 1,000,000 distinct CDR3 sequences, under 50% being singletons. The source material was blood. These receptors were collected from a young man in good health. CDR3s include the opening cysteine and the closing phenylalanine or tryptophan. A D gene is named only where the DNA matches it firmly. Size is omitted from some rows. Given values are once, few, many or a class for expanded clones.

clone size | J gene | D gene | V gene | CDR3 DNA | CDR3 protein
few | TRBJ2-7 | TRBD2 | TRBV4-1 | TGCGCCAGCAGCCGACGGGAGGCTTCACTTCCCGAGCAGTACTTC | CASSRREASLPEQYF
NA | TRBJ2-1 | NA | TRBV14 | TGTGCCAGCAGCCAAACACCTTATTCCTACAATGAGCAGTTCTTC | CASSQTPYSYNEQFF
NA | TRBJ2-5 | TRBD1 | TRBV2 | TGTGCCAGTAGCGAACAAAGGACAGGGGGCGAGGCCCAGTACTTC | CASSEQRTGGEAQYF
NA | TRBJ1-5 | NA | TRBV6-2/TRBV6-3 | TGTGCCAGCACCCCGACGGGGGGCAATCAGCCCCAGCATTTT | CASTPTGGNQPQHF
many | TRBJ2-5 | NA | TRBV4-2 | TGTGCCAGCAGCCAAGGACTAGGACGGGAGACCCAGTACTTC | CASSQGLGRETQYF
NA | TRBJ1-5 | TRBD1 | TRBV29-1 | TGCAGCGTCGGGACAGGGGATAACCAGCCCCAGCATTTT | CSVGTGDNQPQHF
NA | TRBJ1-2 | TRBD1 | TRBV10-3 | TGTGCCATCACTAACAGGGGATCTAACTATGGCTACACCTTC | CAITNRGSNYGYTF
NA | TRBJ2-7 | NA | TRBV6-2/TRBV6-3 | TGTGCCAGCAGTTACGCGGAGGAGACCTACGAGCAGTACTTC | CASSYAEETYEQYF
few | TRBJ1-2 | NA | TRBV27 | TGTGCCAGCAGTTTATCCCCCGCAGGGGCCGGTTCCACCTTC | CASSLSPAGAGSTF
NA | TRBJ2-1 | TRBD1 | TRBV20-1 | TGCAGTGCGCCACACACCGGGACAGGGAACAATGAGCAGTTCTTC | CSAPHTGTGNNEQFF
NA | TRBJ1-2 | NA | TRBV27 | TGTGCCAGCAGTTTATCTTTAGGGATTGGCTACACCTTC | CASSLSLGIGYTF
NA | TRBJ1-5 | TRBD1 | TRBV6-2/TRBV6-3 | TGTGCCAGCAGCGACACGAAGACAGGGTGGAATCAGCCCCAGCATTTT | CASSDTKTGWNQPQHF
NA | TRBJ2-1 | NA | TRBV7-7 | TGTGCTAGCAGTTCAAACCCAAACCCGGGTGGGGCGAATGAGCAGTTCTTC | CASSSNPNPGGANEQFF
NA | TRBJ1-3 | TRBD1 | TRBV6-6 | TGTGCCAGCAGGCAGACAGGGGTTGGAAACACCATATATTTT | CASRQTGVGNTIYF
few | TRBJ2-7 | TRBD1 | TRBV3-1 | TGTGCCAGCAGCCAAATGTCGGACAGGGGGCAGGAGTACTTC | CASSQMSDRGQEYF
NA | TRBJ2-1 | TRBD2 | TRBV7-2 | TGTGCCAGCAGCTTAAAGGCGGGGGGCCTTAATGAGCAGTTCTTC | CASSLKAGGLNEQFF
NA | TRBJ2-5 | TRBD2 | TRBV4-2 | TGTGCCAGCAGTCCTTCTCTAGCGGATCAAGAGACCCAGTACTTC | CASSPSLADQETQYF
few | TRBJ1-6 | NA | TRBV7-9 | TGTGCCAGCAGCGGCACCGGGGTCTCTTCACCCCTCCACTTT | CASSGTGVSSPLHF
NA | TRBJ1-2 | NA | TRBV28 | TGTGCCAGCAGTTCAGGACAAACCTCCTATGGCTACACCTTC | CASSSGQTSYGYTF
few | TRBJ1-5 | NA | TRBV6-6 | TGTGCCAGCAGTTCCTCGGTCACGTCGCATTTT | CASSSSVTSHF
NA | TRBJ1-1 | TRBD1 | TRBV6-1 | TGTGCCAGCAGTCCTCATCAGGGGGATAACACTGAAGCTTTCTTT | CASSPHQGDNTEAFF
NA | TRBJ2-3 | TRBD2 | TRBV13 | TGTGCCAGCCGAATACTTAGCGGGGGGGAAGATACGCAGTATTTT | CASRILSGGEDTQYF
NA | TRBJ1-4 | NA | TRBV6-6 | TGTGCCAGCAGTTATAGGGAGGGCGTAAATGAAAAACTGTTTTTT | CASSYREGVNEKLFF
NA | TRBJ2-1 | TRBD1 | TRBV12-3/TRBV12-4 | TGTGCCAGCAGCACTTCGAGGGACAGGGTAGAGACCCAGTTCTTC | CASSTSRDRVETQFF
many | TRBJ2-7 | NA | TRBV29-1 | TGCAGCGTTGGGGGGCAAAAACAGTACGAGCAGTACTTC | CSVGGQKQYEQYF
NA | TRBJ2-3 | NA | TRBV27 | NA | CASSTSGLPTDTQYF